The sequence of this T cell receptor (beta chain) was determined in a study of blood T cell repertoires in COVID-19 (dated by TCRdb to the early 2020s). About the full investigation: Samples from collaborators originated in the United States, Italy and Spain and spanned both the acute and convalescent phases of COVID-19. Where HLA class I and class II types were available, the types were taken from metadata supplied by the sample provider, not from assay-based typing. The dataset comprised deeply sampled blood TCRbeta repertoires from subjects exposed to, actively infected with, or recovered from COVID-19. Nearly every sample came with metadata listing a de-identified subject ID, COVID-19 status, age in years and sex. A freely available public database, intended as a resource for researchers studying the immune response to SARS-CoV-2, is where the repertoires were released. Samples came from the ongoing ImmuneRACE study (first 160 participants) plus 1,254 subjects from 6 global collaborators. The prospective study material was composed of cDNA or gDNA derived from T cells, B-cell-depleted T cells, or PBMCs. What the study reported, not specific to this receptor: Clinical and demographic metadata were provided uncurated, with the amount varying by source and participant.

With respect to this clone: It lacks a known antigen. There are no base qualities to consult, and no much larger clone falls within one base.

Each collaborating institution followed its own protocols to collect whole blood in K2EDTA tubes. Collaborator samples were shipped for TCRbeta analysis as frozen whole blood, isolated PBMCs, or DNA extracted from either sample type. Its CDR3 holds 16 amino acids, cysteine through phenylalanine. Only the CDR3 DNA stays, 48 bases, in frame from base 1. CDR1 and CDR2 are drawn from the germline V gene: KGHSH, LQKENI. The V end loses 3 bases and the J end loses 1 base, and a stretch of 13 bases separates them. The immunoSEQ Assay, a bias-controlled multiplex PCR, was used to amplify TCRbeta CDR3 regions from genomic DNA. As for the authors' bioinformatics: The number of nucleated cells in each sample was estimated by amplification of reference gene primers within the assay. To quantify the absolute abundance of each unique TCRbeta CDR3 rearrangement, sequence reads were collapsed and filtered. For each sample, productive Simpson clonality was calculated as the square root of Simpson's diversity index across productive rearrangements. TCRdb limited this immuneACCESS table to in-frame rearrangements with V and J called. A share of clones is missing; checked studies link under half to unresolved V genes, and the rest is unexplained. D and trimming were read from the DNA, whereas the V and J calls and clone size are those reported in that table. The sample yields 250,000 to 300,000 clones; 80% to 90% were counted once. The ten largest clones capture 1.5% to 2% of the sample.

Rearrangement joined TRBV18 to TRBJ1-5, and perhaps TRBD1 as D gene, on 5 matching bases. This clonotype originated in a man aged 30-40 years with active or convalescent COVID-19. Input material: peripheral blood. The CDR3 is CASSPMRGGSNQPQHF. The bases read TGTGCCAGCTCACCGATGCGGGGCGGAAGCAATCAGCCCCAGCATTTT. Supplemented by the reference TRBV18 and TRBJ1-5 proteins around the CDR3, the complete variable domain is NAGVMQNPRHLVRRRGQEARLRCSPMKGHSHVYWYRQLPEEGLKFMVYLQKENIIDESGMPKERFSAEFPKEGPSILRIQQVVRGDSAAYFCASSPMRGGSNQPQHFGDGTRLSIL.